The clone carrying this T cell receptor (beta chain) was counted at least ten times. This CDR3 has 15 amino acids. Germline V lookup: CDR1 MNHNS, CDR2 SASEGT. V lost 6 bases and J lost 2, with 14 bases in between. This entry comes from a study of T-cell reconstitution after alpha-beta-depleted transplantation in children. The TCRbeta library incorporated unique molecular identifiers. TCRdb redid the calling of the PCR reads with MiXCR, one entry per CDR3 protein. In the table there are some 200,000 distinct CDR3 sequences, roughly 15% of which are singletons. This specimen consisted of PBMCs from the stem cell graft donor, obtained from the stem cell graft. The origin of this receptor is a human donor who donated a stem cell graft to a child with acute lymphoblastic leukemia. V and J are TRBV6-1 and TRBJ1-5; a weak D match, TRBD1 (6 bases). The CDR3 DNA sequence: TGTGCCAGCAGAGTACAGGGTAGGGGCAATCAGCCCCAGCATTTT. Its protein product is CASRVQGRGNQPQHF.